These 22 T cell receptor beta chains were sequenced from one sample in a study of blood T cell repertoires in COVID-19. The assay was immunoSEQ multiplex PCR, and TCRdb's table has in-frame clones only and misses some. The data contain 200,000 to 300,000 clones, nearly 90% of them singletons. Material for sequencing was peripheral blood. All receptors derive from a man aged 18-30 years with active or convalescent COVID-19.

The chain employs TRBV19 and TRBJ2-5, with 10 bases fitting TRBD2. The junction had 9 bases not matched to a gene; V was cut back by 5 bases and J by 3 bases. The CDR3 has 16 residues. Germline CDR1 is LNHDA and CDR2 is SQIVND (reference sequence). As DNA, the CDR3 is TGTGCCAGTAGTCTAAAGGGACTAGCGCGTGAAGAGACCCAGTACTTC. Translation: CASSLKGLAREETQYF.

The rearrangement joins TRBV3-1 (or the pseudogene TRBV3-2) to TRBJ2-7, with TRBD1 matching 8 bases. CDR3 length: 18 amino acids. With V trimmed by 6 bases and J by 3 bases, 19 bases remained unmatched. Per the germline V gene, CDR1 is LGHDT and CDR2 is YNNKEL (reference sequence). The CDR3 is CASRPTGGCGRGFYEQYF. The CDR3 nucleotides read TGTGCCAGCAGGCCCACAGGGGGGTGTGGACGGGGTTTCTACGAGCAGTACTTC.

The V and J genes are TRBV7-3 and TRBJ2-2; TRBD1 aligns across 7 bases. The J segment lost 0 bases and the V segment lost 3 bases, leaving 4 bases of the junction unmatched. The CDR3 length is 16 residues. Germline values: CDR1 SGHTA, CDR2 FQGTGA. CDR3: CASSFTGATNTGELFF. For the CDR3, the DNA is TGTGCCAGCAGCTTTACAGGGGCGACGAACACCGGGGAGCTGTTTTTT.

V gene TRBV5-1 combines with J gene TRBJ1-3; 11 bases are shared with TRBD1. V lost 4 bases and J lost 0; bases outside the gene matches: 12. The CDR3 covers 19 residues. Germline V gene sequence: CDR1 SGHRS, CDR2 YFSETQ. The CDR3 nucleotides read TGCGCCAGCAGCAGAACCGGGACAGGGGGTCCGAACTCTGGAAACACCATATATTTT. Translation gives CASSRTGTGGPNSGNTIYF.

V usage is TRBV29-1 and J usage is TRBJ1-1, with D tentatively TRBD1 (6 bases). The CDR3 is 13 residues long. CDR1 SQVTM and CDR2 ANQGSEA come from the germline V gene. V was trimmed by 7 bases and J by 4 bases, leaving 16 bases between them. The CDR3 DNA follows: TGCAGCGGGAACAGGGCTATCGGCACTGAAGCTTTCTTT. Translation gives CSGNRAIGTEAFF.

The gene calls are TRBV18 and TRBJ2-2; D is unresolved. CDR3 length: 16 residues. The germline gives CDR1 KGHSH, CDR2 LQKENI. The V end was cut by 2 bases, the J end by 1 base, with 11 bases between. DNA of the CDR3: TGTGCCAGCTCACCATCGTCCGGTTTGAACACCGGGGAGCTGTTTTTT. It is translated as CASSPSSGLNTGELFF. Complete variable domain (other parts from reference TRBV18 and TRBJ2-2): NAGVMQNPRHLVRRRGQEARLRCSPMKGHSHVYWYRQLPEEGLKFMVYLQKENIIDESGMPKERFSAEFPKEGPSILRIQQVVRGDSAAYFCASSPSSGLNTGELFFGEGSRLTVL.

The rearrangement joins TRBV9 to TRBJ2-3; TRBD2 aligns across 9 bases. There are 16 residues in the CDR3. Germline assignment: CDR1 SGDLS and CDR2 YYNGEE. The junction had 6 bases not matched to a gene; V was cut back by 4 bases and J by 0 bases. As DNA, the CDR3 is TGTGCCAGCAGCCGGGGACTAGCAGCTAGCACAGATACGCAGTATTTT. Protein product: CASSRGLAASTDTQYF.

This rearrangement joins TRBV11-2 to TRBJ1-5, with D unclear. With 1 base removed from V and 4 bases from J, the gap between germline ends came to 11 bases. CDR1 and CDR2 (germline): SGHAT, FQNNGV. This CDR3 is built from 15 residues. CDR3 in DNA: TGTGCCAGCAGCTTAGGAGTCGCGGAAAATCAGCCCCAGCATTTT. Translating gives CASSLGVAENQPQHF. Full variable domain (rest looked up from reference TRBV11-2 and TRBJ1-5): EAGVAQSPRYKIIEKRQSVAFWCNPISGHATLYWYQQILGQGPKLLIQFQNNGVVDDSQLPKDRFSAERLKGVDSTLKIQPAKLEDSAVYLCASSLGVAENQPQHFGDGTRLSIL.

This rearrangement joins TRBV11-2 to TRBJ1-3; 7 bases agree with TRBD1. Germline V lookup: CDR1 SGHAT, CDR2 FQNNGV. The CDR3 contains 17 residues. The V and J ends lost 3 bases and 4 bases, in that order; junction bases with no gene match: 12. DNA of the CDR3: TGTGCCAGCAGCTTGTCTTCCCGGGACAGAAGGGGAAACACCATATATTTT. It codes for CASSLSSRDRRGNTIYF.

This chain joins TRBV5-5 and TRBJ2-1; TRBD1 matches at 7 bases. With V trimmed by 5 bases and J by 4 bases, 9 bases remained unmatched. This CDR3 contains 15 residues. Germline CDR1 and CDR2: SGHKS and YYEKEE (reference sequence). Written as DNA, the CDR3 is TGTGCCAGCAGTTCTCGGGACAGCTTATACAATGAGCAGTTCTTC. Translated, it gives CASSSRDSLYNEQFF.

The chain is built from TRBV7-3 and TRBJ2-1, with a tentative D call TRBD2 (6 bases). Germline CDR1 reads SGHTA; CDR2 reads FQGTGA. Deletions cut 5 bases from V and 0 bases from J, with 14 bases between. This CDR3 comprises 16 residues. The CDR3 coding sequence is TGTGCCAGCAGCCGGGACTTCGCGAGCTCCTACAATGAGCAGTTCTTC. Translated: CASSRDFASSYNEQFF.

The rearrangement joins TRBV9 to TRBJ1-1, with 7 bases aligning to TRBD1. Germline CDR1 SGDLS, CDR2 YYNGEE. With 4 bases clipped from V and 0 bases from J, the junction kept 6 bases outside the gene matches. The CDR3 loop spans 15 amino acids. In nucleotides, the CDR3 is TGTGCCAGCAGCCCCCGGGACAGACTGAACACTGAAGCTTTCTTT. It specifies CASSPRDRLNTEAFF.

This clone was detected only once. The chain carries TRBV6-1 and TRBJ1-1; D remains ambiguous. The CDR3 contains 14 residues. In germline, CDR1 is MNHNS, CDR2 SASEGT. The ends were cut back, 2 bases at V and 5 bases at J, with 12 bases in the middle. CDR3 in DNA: TGTGCCAGCAGTGAAAGGAGGTCGGAGACTGAAGCTTTCTTT. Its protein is CASSERRSETEAFF.

Written as DNA, the CDR3 is TGTGCCAGCAGCTTGAGGACTAGCGGGAGTAGTGAGCAGTTCTTC. Translation: CASSLRTSGSSEQFF. The chain links TRBV5-4 to TRBJ2-1, with TRBD2 matching 13 bases. Germline lookup yields CDR1 SGHNT and CDR2 YYREEE (reference sequence). The trim removed 1 base at V and 9 bases at J, leaving 4 bases unmatched. This CDR3 spans 15 amino acids.

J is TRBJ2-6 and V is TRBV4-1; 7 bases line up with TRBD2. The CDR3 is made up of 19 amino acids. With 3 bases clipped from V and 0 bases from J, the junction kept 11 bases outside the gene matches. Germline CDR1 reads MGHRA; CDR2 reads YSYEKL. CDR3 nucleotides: TGCGCCAGCAGCCAGGTTCCGGGACTACGATTCTCTGGGGCCAACGTCCTGACTTTC. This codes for CASSQVPGLRFSGANVLTF.

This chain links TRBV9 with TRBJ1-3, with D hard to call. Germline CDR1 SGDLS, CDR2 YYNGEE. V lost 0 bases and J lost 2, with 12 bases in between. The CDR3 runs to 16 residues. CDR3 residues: CASSVDSLSPGNTIYF. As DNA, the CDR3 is TGTGCCAGCAGCGTAGACTCGCTCTCCCCTGGAAACACCATATATTTT.

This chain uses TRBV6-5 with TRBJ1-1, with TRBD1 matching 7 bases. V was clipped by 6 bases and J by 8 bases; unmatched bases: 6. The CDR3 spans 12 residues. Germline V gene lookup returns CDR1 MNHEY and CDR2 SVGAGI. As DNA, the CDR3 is TGTGCCAGCAGGCAGACAGGGACGGAAGCTTTCTTT. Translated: CASRQTGTEAFF.

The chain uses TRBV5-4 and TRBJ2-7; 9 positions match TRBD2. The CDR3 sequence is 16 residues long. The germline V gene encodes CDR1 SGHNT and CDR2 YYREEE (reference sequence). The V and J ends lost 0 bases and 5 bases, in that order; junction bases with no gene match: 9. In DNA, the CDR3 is TGTGCCAGCAGCTTGGGACTGCGCGGGAGGGACAACGAGCAGTACTTC. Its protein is CASSLGLRGRDNEQYF.

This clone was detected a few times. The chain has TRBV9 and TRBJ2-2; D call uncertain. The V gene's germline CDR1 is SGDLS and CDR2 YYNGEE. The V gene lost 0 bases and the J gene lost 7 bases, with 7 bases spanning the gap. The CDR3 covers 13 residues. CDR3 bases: TGTGCCAGCAGCGTAGTCCCGGGCGGGGAGCTGTTTTTT. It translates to CASSVVPGGELFF.

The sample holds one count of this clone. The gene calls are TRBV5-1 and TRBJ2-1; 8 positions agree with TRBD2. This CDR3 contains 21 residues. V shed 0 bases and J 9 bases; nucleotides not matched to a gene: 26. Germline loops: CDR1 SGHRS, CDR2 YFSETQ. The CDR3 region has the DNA TGCGCCAGCAGCTTGGACCCACAGGGTCCGCCGGGACTAGAAACGGGGAGTGAGCAGTTCTTC. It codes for CASSLDPQGPPGLETGSEQFF.

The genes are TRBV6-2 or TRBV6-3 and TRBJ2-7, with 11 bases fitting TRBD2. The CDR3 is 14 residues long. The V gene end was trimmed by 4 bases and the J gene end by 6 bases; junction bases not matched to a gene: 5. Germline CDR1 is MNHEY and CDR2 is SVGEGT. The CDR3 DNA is TGTGCCAGCAGTTCTAGCGGGAGGATAAGCGAGCAGTACTTC. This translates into CASSSSGRISEQYF.

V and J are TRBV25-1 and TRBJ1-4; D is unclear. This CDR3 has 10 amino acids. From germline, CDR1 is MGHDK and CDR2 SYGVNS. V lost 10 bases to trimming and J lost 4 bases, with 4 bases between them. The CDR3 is CATYNEKLFF. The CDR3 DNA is TGTGCCACCTATAATGAAAAACTGTTTTTT. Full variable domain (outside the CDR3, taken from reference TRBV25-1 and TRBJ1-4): EADIYQTPRYLVIGTGKKITLECSQTMGHDKMYWYQQDPGMELHLIHYSYGVNSTEKGDLSSESTVSRIRTEHFPLTLESARPSHTSQYLCATYNEKLFFGSGTQLSVL.